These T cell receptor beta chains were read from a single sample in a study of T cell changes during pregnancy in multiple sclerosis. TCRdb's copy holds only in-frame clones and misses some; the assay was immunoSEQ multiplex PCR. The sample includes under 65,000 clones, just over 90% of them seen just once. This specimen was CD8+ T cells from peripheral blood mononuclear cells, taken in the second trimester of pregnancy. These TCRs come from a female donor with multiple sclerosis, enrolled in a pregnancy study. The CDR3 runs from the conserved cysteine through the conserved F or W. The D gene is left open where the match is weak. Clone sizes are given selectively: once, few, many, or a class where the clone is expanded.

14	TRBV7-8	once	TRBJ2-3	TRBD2	CASSNGSGGNTQYF	TGTGCCAGCAGCAACGGGAGCGGGGGAAATACGCAGTATTTT
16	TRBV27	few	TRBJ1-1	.	CASSLSSGVGNTEAFF	TGTGCCAGCAGTTTATCATCCGGGGTCGGGAACACTGAAGCTTTCTTT
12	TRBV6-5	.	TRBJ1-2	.	CASSDGENGYTF	TGTGCCAGCAGCGACGGGGAGAATGGCTACACCTTC
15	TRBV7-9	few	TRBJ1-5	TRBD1	CASSSQTGGNQPQHF	TGTGCCAGCAGCTCCCAGACAGGGGGCAATCAGCCCCAGCATTTT
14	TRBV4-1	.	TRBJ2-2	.	CASSPSGNTGELFF	TGCGCCAGCAGCCCCAGCGGGAACACCGGGGAGCTGTTTTTT
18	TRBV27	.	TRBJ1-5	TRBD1	CASSAYPGTVYSNQPQHF	TGTGCCAGCAGTGCCTACCCGGGGACAGTCTATAGCAATCAGCCCCAGCATTTT
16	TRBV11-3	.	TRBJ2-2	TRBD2	CASSPTPGTTTGELFF	TGTGCCAGCAGCCCCACCCCTGGGACTACCACCGGGGAGCTGTTTTTT
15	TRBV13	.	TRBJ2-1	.	CASSFDRSSYNEQFF	TGTGCCAGCAGCTTCGACAGGAGCTCCTACAATGAGCAGTTCTTC
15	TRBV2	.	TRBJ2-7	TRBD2	CASRREAGGIRQQYF	TGTGCCAGCAGGAGGGAAGCGGGGGGAATTAGACAGCAGTACTTC
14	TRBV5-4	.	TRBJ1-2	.	CASNLLGGNYGYTF	TGTGCCAGCAACCTCCTGGGGGGAAACTATGGCTACACCTTC
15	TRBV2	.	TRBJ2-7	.	CASSDLLRFAYEQYF	TGTGCCAGCAGTGATTTACTCAGGTTTGCCTACGAGCAGTACTTC
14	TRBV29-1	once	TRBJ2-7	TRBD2	CSVVISGRAEEQYF	TGCAGCGTTGTCATTAGCGGGAGGGCCGAGGAGCAGTACTTC
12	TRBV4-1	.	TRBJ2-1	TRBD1	CASSLGGGEQFF	TGCGCCAGCAGTCTAGGGGGCGGTGAGCAGTTCTTC
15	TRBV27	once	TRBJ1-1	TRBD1	CASSAPGQGFNEAFF	TGTGCCAGCAGTGCACCGGGACAGGGGTTCAATGAAGCTTTCTTT
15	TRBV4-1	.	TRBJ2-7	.	CASSQDPGSGYEQYF	TGCGCCAGCAGCCAAGATCCGGGGTCTGGATACGAGCAGTACTTC
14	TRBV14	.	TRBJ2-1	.	CASSQVSGYNEQFF	TGTGCCAGCAGCCAAGTCTCCGGTTACAATGAGCAGTTCTTC
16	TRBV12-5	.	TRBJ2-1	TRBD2	CASGLLAGGYYNEQFF	TGTGCTAGTGGTTTGCTAGCGGGAGGGTACTACAATGAGCAGTTCTTC
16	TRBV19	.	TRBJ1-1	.	CASSIWTAQMNTEAFF	TGTGCCAGTAGTATCTGGACAGCCCAGATGAACACTGAAGCTTTCTTT
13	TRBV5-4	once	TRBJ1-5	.	CASSLGINQPQHF	TGTGCCAGCAGCCTAGGAATCAATCAGCCCCAGCATTTT
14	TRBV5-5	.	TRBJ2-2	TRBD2	CASSPGIAGGELFF	TGTGCCAGCAGCCCTGGGATAGCGGGGGGGGAGCTGTTTTTT
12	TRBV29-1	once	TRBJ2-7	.	CSVRGTSYEQYF	TGCAGCGTACGGGGGACCTCCTACGAGCAGTACTTC
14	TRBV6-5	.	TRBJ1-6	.	CASTSQGNNSPLHF	TGTGCCAGCACCTCACAGGGTAATAATTCACCCCTCCACTTT
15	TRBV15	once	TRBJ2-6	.	CATKKEGAGANVLTF	TGTGCCACCAAAAAGGAGGGGGCGGGGGCCAACGTCCTGACTTTC
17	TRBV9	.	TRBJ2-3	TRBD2	CASSVGLAGVSSDTQYF	TGTGCCAGCAGCGTAGGGCTAGCGGGAGTGAGTTCAGATACGCAGTATTTT
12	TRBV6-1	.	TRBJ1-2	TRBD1	CASLDRVEGYTF	TGTGCCAGCCTGGACAGGGTTGAGGGCTACACCTTC
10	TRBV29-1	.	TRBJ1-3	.	CSGVSDTIYF	TGCAGCGGCGTTTCCGACACCATATATTTT
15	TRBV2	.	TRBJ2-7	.	CASSESGPENYEQYF	TGTGCCAGCAGTGAATCCGGTCCTGAAAACTACGAGCAGTACTTC
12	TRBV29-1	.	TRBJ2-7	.	CSVEAGDHEQYF	TGCAGCGTTGAGGCAGGGGACCACGAGCAGTACTTC
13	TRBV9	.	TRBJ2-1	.	CASSVSRGTEQFF	TGTGCCAGCAGCGTATCCCGGGGGACCGAGCAGTTCTTC
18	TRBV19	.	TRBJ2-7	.	CASSIRGKNNTFSYEQYF	TGTGCCAGTAGTATTAGGGGGAAGAACAATACTTTCTCCTACGAGCAGTACTTC
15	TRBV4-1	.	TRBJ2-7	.	CASSQELTVSYEQYF	TGCGCCAGCAGCCAAGAATTAACGGTCTCCTACGAGCAGTACTTC
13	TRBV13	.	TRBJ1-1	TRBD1	CASSLTGGTEAFF	TGTGCCAGCAGCTTAACAGGGGGAACTGAAGCTTTCTTT
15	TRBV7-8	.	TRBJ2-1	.	CASSLEGGGYNEQFF	TGTGCCAGCAGCTTAGAGGGAGGAGGCTACAATGAGCAGTTCTTC
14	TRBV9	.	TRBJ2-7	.	CASSPGQRSYEQYF	TGTGCCAGCAGTCCGGGACAAAGGTCTTACGAGCAGTACTTC
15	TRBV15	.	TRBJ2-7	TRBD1	CATSRGTGGFGEQYF	TGTGCCACCAGCAGAGGGACAGGGGGATTTGGAGAGCAGTACTTC
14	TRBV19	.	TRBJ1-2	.	CASISDRLGYGYTF	TGTGCCAGTATCTCCGACAGGTTGGGCTATGGCTACACCTTC
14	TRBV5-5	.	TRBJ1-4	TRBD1	CASSLFRGSEKLFF	TGTGCCAGCAGCTTGTTCAGGGGGAGTGAAAAACTGTTTTTT
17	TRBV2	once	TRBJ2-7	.	CASSEGLGRGPSYEQYF	TGTGCCAGCAGTGAAGGGCTGGGGCGGGGCCCGAGCTACGAGCAGTACTTC
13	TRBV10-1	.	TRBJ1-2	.	CASSKGGNYGYTF	TGCGCCAGCAGCAAAGGGGGTAACTATGGCTACACCTTC
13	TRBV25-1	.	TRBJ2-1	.	CASSARDYNEQFF	TGTGCCAGCAGTGCCCGGGACTACAATGAGCAGTTCTTC
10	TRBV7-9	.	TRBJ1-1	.	CASGAPEAFF	TGTGCCAGCGGGGCACCTGAAGCTTTCTTT
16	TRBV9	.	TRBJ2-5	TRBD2	CASSPWTSGRQETQYF	TGTGCCAGCAGCCCATGGACTAGCGGGAGACAAGAGACCCAGTACTTC
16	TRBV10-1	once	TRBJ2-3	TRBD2	CASSESTREYGDTQYF	TGCGCCAGCAGTGAGTCGACGCGGGAGTATGGAGATACGCAGTATTTT
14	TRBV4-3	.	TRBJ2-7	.	CASSQSVVSYEQYF	TGCGCCAGCAGCCAATCAGTCGTCTCCTACGAGCAGTACTTC
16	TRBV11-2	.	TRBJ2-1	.	CASSLVSESSYNEQFF	TGTGCCAGCAGCTTAGTGAGCGAGAGCTCCTACAATGAGCAGTTCTTC
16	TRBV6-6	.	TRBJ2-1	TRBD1	CASSYYSTGDANEQFF	TGTGCCAGCAGTTACTATTCGACAGGGGATGCCAATGAGCAGTTCTTC
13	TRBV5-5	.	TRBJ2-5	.	CASRSYYPETQYF	TGTGCCAGCAGATCCTACTACCCAGAGACCCAGTACTTC
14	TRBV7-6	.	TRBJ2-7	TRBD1	CASSGQGAVYEQYF	TGTGCCAGCAGCGGACAGGGGGCAGTCTACGAGCAGTACTTC
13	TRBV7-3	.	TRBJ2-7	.	CASSLTNGYEQYF	TGTGCCAGCAGCTTAACGAACGGCTACGAGCAGTACTTC
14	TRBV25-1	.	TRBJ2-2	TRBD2	CASSTSGDTGELFF	TGTGCCAGCAGTACTAGCGGGGACACCGGGGAGCTGTTTTTT
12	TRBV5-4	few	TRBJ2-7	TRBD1	CASSTDRVEQYF	TGTGCCAGCAGCACAGACAGGGTCGAGCAGTACTTC
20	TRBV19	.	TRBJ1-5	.	CASSIEGWTVSSDSNQPQHF	TGTGCCAGTAGTATAGAGGGGTGGACAGTCTCCTCCGATAGCAATCAGCCCCAGCATTTT
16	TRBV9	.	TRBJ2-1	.	CASSVSWLAPSNEQFF	TGTGCCAGCAGCGTCTCCTGGCTAGCCCCAAGCAATGAGCAGTTCTTC
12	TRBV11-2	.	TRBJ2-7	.	CASMGAAYEQYF	TGTGCCAGCATGGGGGCAGCGTACGAGCAGTACTTC
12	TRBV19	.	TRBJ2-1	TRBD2	CASTSGYNEQFF	TGTGCCAGTACTAGCGGATACAATGAGCAGTTCTTC